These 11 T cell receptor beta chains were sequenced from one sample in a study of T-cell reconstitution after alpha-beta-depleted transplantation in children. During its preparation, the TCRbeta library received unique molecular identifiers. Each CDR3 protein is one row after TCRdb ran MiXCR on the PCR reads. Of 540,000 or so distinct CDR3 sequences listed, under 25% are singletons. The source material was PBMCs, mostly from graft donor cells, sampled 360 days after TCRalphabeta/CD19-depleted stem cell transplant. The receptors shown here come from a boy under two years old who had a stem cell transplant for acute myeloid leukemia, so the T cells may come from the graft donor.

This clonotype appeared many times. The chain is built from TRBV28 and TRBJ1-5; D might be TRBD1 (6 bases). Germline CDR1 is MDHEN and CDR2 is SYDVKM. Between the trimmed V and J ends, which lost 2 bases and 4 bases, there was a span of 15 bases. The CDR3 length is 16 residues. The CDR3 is CASSLAGARRNQPQHF. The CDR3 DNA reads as TGTGCCAGCAGTTTAGCAGGGGCGCGGCGGAATCAGCCCCAGCATTTT.

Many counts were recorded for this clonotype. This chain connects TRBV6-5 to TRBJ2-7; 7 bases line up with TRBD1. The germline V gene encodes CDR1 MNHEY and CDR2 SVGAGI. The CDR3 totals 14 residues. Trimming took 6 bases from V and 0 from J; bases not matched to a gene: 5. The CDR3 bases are TGTGCCAGCAGCCAGACAGGGAGCTCCTACGAGCAGTACGTC. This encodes CASSQTGSSYEQYV.

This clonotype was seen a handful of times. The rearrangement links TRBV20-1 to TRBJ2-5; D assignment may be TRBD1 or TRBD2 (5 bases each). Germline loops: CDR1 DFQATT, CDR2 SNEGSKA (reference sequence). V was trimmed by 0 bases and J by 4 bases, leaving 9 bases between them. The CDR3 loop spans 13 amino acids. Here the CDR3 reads CSARDGGAETQYF. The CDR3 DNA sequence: TGCAGTGCTAGAGATGGGGGAGCAGAGACCCAGTACTTC.

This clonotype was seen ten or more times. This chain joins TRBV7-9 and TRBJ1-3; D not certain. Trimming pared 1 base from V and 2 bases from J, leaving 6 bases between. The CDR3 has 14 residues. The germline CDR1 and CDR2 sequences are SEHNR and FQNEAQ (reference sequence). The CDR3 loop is CASSLEAAGNTIYF. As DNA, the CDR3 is TGTGCCAGCAGCTTAGAGGCGGCTGGAAACACCATATATTTT.

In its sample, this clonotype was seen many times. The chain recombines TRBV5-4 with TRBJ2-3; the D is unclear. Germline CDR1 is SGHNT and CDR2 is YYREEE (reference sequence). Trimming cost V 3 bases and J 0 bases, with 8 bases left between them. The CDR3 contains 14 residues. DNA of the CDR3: TGTGCCAGCAGCTCCCGGCGTAGCACAGATACGCAGTATTTT. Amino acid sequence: CASSSRRSTDTQYF.

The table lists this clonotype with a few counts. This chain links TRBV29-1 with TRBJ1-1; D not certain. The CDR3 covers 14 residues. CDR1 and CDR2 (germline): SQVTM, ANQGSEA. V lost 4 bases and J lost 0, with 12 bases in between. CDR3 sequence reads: CSVGFGRLNTEAFF. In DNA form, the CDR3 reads TGCAGCGTTGGGTTTGGACGGTTGAACACTGAAGCTTTCTTT. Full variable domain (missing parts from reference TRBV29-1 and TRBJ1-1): SAVISQKPSRDICQRGTSLTIQCQVDSQVTMMFWYRQQPGQSLTLIATANQGSEATYESGFVIDKFPISRPNLTFSTLTVSNMSPEDSSIYLCSVGFGRLNTEAFFGQGTRLTVV.

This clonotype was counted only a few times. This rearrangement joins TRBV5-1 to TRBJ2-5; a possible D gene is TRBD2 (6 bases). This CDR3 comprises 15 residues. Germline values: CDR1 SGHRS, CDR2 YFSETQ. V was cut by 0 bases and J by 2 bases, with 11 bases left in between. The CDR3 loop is CASSLGGGSQETQYF. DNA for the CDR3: TGCGCCAGCAGCTTGGGGGGAGGATCGCAAGAGACCCAGTACTTC.

The CDR3 DNA is TGTGCCAGCAGCTTATTGACAGGGGAGATCGAGACCCAGTACTTC. It is translated as CASSLLTGEIETQYF. This sequence joins TRBV7-9 and TRBJ2-5, with TRBD1 matching over 8 bases. This CDR3 is built from 15 residues. V was pared by 2 bases and J by 5 bases, with 7 bases of the junction left unmatched. Germline lookup yields CDR1 SEHNR and CDR2 FQNEAQ (reference sequence). Based on the CDR3 plus reference TRBV7-9 and TRBJ2-5, the full variable domain is DTGVSQNPRHKITKRGQNVTFRCDPISEHNRLYWYRQTLGQGPEFLTYFQNEAQLEKSRLLSDRFSAERPKGSFSTLEIQRTEQGDSAMYLCASSLLTGEIETQYFGPGTRLLVL.

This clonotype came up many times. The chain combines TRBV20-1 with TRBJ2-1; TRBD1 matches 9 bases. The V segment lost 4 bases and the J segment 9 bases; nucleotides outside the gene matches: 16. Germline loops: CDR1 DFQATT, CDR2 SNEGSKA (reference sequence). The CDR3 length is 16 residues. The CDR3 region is CSAIQGALGMASEQFF. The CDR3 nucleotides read TGCAGTGCTATACAGGGGGCGCTGGGGATGGCGAGTGAGCAGTTCTTC.

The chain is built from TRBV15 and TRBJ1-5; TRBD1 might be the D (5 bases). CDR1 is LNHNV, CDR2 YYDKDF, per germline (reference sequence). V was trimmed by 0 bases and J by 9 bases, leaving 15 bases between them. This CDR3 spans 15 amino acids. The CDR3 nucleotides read TGTGCCACCAGCAGAGATCTGCTGGGTCAGGGGCCCCAGCATTTT. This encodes CATSRDLLGQGPQHF.

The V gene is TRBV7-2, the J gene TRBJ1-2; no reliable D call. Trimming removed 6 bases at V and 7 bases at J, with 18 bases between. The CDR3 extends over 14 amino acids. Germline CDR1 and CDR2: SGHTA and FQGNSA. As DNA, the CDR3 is TGTGCCAGCAGACAACCAACGGGATGGTCTGGCTACACCTTC. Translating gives CASRQPTGWSGYTF.